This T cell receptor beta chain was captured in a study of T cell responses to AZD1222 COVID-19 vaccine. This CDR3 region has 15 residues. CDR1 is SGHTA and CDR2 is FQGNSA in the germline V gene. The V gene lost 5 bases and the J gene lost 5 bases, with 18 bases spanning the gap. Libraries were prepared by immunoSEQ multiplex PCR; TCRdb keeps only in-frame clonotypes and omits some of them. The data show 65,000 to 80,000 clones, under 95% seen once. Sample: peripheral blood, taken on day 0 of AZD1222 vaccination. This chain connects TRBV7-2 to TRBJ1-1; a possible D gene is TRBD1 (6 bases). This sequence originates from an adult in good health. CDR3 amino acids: CASSPFMGAGTEAFF. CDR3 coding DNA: TGTGCCAGCAGCCCCTTCATGGGGGCAGGGACTGAAGCTTTCTTT.